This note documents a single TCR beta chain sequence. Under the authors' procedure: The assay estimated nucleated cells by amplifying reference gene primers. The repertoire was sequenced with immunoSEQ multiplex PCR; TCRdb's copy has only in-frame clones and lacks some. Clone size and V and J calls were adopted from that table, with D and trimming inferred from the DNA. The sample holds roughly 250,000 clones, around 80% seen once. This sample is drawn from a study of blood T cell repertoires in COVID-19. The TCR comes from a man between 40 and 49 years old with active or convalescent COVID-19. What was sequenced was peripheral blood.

DNA for the CDR3: TGCGCCAGCAGCTTGGCCTCCCAAGAGACCCAGTACTTC. It codes for CASSLASQETQYF. The genes are TRBV5-1 and TRBJ2-5; the D is unclear. CDR3 length: 13 residues. Germline CDR1 and CDR2: SGHRS and YFSETQ. Between the trimmed V and J ends, which lost 0 bases and 1 base, there was a span of 4 bases.